Sequencing of this T cell receptor beta chain was carried out in a study of blood T cell repertoires in COVID-19. In the study overall: Spain, Italy and the United States supplied samples that represented acute and convalescent COVID-19. T cells, B-cell-depleted T cells, or PBMCs supplied cDNA or gDNA.

The germline V gene has CDR1 LNHNV and CDR2 YYDKDF (reference sequence). The CDR3 contains 13 residues. The V end was cut by 1 base, the J end by 1 base, with 4 bases between. Ages ranged from about 18 to 89 years, with residence in about two dozen US areas. Categorization into cohorts depended on clinical history that participants reported. Sequencing was performed with immunoSEQ multiplex PCR; in TCRdb, only in-frame clones are kept and a portion is missing. The sample has some 190,000 clones; around 88% are singletons. This chain links TRBV15 with TRBJ2-5; D gene unclear. The sequence came from a man aged 35-49 years with acute COVID-19. The specimen sequenced was PBMCs or T cells enriched from blood (not recorded which). CDR3 DNA: TGTGCCACCAGCAGAGGGCCCCAAGAGACCCAGTACTTC. Translating gives CATSRGPQETQYF.